This TCR beta chain was found in a study of blood T cell repertoires in COVID-19. Overall study context: There were acute and convalescent COVID-19 samples, and they came from the United States, Italy and Spain. T cells, B-cell-depleted T cells, or PBMCs supplied cDNA or gDNA.

Original methodology: Cell counts per sample came from amplifying reference gene primers. Profiled with immunoSEQ multiplex PCR; TCRdb holds only in-frame clones, not every one. D and trimming were read from the DNA, whereas the V and J calls and clone size are those reported in that table. The data hold tens of thousands of clones, with over 75% observed a single time. CDR3 length: 14 residues. Germline values: CDR1 SGHNT, CDR2 YYREEE (reference sequence). Trimming cost V 4 bases and J 5 bases; bases outside gene matches: 5. The specimen sequenced was peripheral blood. This TCR was recovered from a woman aged 60 to 75 with active COVID-19. This rearrangement joins TRBV5-4 to TRBJ2-5, with TRBD2 identical over 10 bases. CDR3 residues: CASSPGLAFETQYF. In nucleotides, the CDR3 is TGTGCCAGCAGCCCGGGACTAGCGTTTGAGACCCAGTACTTC.